A single sample gave rise to the 24 T cell receptor beta chains below, sequenced in a study of identical twins. TCRdb ran MiXCR on the 5' RACE reads and lists one entry per CDR3 protein. Of some 900,000 distinct CDR3 sequences listed, about 12% are singletons. This same sample was also taken into another study, of yellow fever vaccine responses in identical twins.

The specimen sequenced was PBMCs. All receptors come from a woman aged 18-29 years in good health.

This clonotype was seen a few times. This chain connects TRBV28 to TRBJ2-3; TRBD2 matches at 10 bases. The CDR3 length is 16 residues. The V gene end was trimmed by 5 bases and the J gene end by 1 base; junction bases not matched to a gene: 6. Looked up from germline, CDR1 is MDHEN and CDR2 is SYDVKM. The CDR3 DNA is TGTGCCAGCAGTCGGAGCGGGAGGGCCGGCACAGATACGCAGTATTTT. This sequence encodes CASSRSGRAGTDTQYF.

The sample holds a few counts of this clonotype. The chain employs TRBV15 and TRBJ1-6; a possible D gene is TRBD1 (5 bases). Germline lookup yields CDR1 LNHNV and CDR2 YYDKDF (reference sequence). The CDR3 runs to 18 residues. V gave up 5 bases and J gave up 0 bases, with 17 bases separating them. CDR3 nucleotides: TGTGCCACCAGCCGATCGTGGACACCCAGCTCCTATAATTCACCCCTCCACTTT. Protein product: CATSRSWTPSSYNSPLHF.

This clonotype has only a few counts. V and J are TRBV7-7 and TRBJ2-2; D perhaps matches TRBD2 (6 bases). Trimming took off 1 base at V and 4 bases at J, with 13 bases between the two ends. The CDR3 runs 16 residues. Germline V gene sequence: CDR1 SSHAT, CDR2 FNYEAQ (reference sequence). The CDR3 region is CASSLGPGVRTGELFF. Written as DNA, the CDR3 is TGTGCCAGCAGCTTAGGCCCGGGAGTTCGCACCGGGGAGCTGTTTTTT.

J is TRBJ2-2 and V is TRBV2; TRBD1 matches at 7 bases. Germline loops: CDR1 SNHLY, CDR2 FYNNEI. There are 13 residues in the CDR3. With 6 bases clipped from V and 5 bases from J, the junction kept 3 bases outside the gene matches. CDR3 sequence reads: CASRTGLTGELFF. In DNA form, the CDR3 reads TGTGCCAGCAGGACAGGGTTAACCGGGGAGCTGTTTTTT.

This clonotype was detected only a few times. V is TRBV20-1 and J is TRBJ2-7, with 10 bases aligning to TRBD2. CDR3 length: 20 amino acids. CDR1 DFQATT and CDR2 SNEGSKA come from the germline V gene (reference sequence). With 5 bases clipped from V and 3 bases from J, the junction kept 25 bases outside the gene matches. CDR3 loop: CSAGRFRDGVLAGVYYEQYV. In DNA, the CDR3 is TGCAGTGCTGGGCGATTTAGGGACGGGGTGCTAGCGGGGGTGTACTACGAGCAGTACGTC.

This clonotype was detected only a few times. CDR3 DNA sequence: TGTGCCACCAGCTGGACCGACAGGGTGGCAGATACGCAGTATTTT. As protein: CATSWTDRVADTQYF. The genes are TRBV15 and TRBJ2-3, with 7 nucleotides matching TRBD1. Trimming took 5 bases from V and 4 from J; bases not matched to a gene: 9. This CDR3 region has 15 residues. Germline loops: CDR1 LNHNV, CDR2 YYDKDF (reference sequence). Complete variable domain (other parts from reference TRBV15 and TRBJ2-3): DAMVIQNPRYQVTQFGKPVTLSCSQTLNHNVMYWYQQKSSQAPKLLFHYYDKDFNNEADTPDNFQSRRPNTSFCFLDIRSPGLGDTAMYLCATSWTDRVADTQYFGPGTRLTVL.

This clonotype appeared a few times. The junction differs from germline at one of its ends, possibly a read error. The V and J genes are TRBV6-6 and TRBJ2-7, with D uncertain. CDR1 and CDR2 (germline): MNHNY, SVGAGI (reference sequence). CDR3 length: 13 residues. As DNA, the CDR3 is TGTGCCTGCAGACCTAGTCCCCCCTACGAGCAGTACTTC. Its translation: CACRPSPPYEQYF.

This clonotype occurred a few times. The J gene is TRBJ2-5, the V gene TRBV6-5; D is perhaps TRBD2 (7 bases). The CDR3 length is 14 residues. CDR1 and CDR2 from the germline V gene are MNHEY and SVGAGI. The germline V and J ends were trimmed by 2 bases and 4 bases, with 11 bases remaining between them. CDR3 amino acids: CASSYQGGGETQYF. In DNA form, the CDR3 reads TGTGCCAGCAGTTACCAAGGGGGGGGAGAGACCCAGTACTTC.

The gene calls are TRBV28 and TRBJ1-1; 7 bases fit TRBD1. V shed 3 bases, J shed 5 bases, and the junction held 9 bases outside the gene matches. Germline CDR1 and CDR2: MDHEN and SYDVKM. The CDR3 consists of 15 residues. The CDR3 protein is CASSLHTGVGTEAFF. In DNA form, the CDR3 reads TGTGCCAGCAGTTTGCACACAGGGGTTGGAACTGAAGCTTTCTTT.

This clonotype was observed at least ten times. The V and J genes are TRBV20-1 and TRBJ2-5, with 14 bases lining up with TRBD2. Germline V lookup: CDR1 DFQATT, CDR2 SNEGSKA (reference sequence). The V and J ends lost 8 bases and 5 bases, in that order; junction bases with no gene match: 10. This CDR3 has 15 amino acids. The CDR3 loop is CSRLTGLAGEETQYF. The DNA for the CDR3 is TGCAGTCGATTGACGGGACTAGCGGGGGAGGAGACCCAGTACTTC.

In this sample, this clonotype turned up many times. V usage is TRBV3-1 and J usage is TRBJ1-5; D is ambiguous. The CDR3 covers 14 residues. Germline CDR1 LGHDT, CDR2 YNNKEL (reference sequence). The ends were cut back, 2 bases at V and 2 bases at J, with 7 bases in the middle. The CDR3 here is CASSQSGGNQPQHF. The CDR3 DNA reads as TGTGCCAGCAGCCAATCGGGAGGCAATCAGCCCCAGCATTTT.

This clonotype has a handful of counts. V usage is TRBV27 and J usage is TRBJ2-1; 10 nucleotides align to TRBD1. The germline gives CDR1 MNHEY, CDR2 SMNVEV (reference sequence). J was trimmed by 6 bases and V by 11 bases; bases with no gene match: 4. The CDR3 sequence is 12 residues long. As DNA, the CDR3 is TGTGCCTCGGGACAGGGGTTCAATGAGCAGTTCTTC. Protein product: CASGQGFNEQFF.

The chain uses TRBV5-1 and TRBJ1-4; D possibly corresponds to TRBD1 (6 bases). CDR3 length: 15 residues. Trimming removed 2 bases from V and 3 bases from J, with 11 bases in between. The germline gives CDR1 SGHRS, CDR2 YFSETQ. For the CDR3, the DNA is TGCGCCAGCAGCTTTGCGGACAGCCCTAATGAAAAACTGTTTTTT. This codes for CASSFADSPNEKLFF.

Many counts were recorded for this clonotype. V is TRBV18 and J is TRBJ2-1; D might be TRBD2 (6 bases). V was cut by 3 bases and J by 9 bases, with 12 bases left in between. This CDR3 has 13 amino acids. Germline loops: CDR1 KGHSH, CDR2 LQKENI. CDR3 residues: CASSPDYLAEQFF. The CDR3, as DNA: TGTGCCAGCTCACCGGACTATTTGGCTGAGCAGTTCTTC. The complete variable domain, with remaining parts taken from reference TRBV18 and TRBJ2-1, reads NAGVMQNPRHLVRRRGQEARLRCSPMKGHSHVYWYRQLPEEGLKFMVYLQKENIIDESGMPKERFSAEFPKEGPSILRIQQVVRGDSAAYFCASSPDYLAEQFFGPGTRLTVL.

This clonotype was counted a few times. As DNA, the CDR3 is TGTGCCAGCAGTTATGGACTAGCGGGAGGCCTGGGCTCCTACGAGCAGTACTTC. The encoded protein is CASSYGLAGGLGSYEQYF. V usage is TRBV6-5 and J usage is TRBJ2-7; 14 bases align to TRBD2. The trim removed 3 bases at V and 0 bases at J, leaving 7 bases unmatched. This CDR3 contains 18 residues. Germline V gene data show CDR1 as MNHEY and CDR2 as SVGAGI.

This clonotype appeared a few times. This chain connects TRBV10-3 to TRBJ2-1; 14 bases fit TRBD2. Germline-derived CDR1 and CDR2 are ENHRY and SYGVKD. The CDR3 is made up of 18 amino acids. After removal of 4 bases from V and 7 bases from J, the junction contained 12 bases not matched to a gene. CDR3 bases: TGTGCCATCAGTGGGGGCGGCGGGACTAGCGGGAGAAGGAATGAGCAGTTCTTC. Translated: CAISGGGGTSGRRNEQFF.

The table lists this clonotype with many counts. This chain uses TRBV6-5 with TRBJ1-5; a possible D gene is TRBD1 (5 bases). CDR3 size: 15 residues. From germline, CDR1 is MNHEY and CDR2 SVGAGI. Trimming stripped 4 bases from V and 4 bases from J, with 14 bases between. The chain's CDR3 is CASSSSGFSNQPQHF. In DNA form, the CDR3 reads TGTGCCAGCAGTTCCTCAGGGTTTAGTAATCAGCCCCAGCATTTT.

The J gene is TRBJ2-1, the V gene TRBV5-6, with D tentatively TRBD2 (5 bases). The CDR3 is 14 residues long. Trimming removed 3 bases from V and 6 bases from J, with 13 bases in between. CDR1 and CDR2 (germline): SGHDT, YYEEEE. The CDR3 loop reads CASSSRAGVNEQFF. The CDR3, as DNA: TGTGCCAGCAGCTCCCGGGCGGGCGTCAATGAGCAGTTCTTC.

This chain connects TRBV20-1 to TRBJ2-7; D gene unclear. There are 12 residues in the CDR3. The germline gives CDR1 DFQATT, CDR2 SNEGSKA (reference sequence). Trimming stripped 2 bases from V and 6 bases from J, with 11 bases between. CDR3 in amino acids: CSARPSGPEQYF. CDR3 DNA: TGCAGTGCTAGACCCTCAGGTCCCGAGCAGTACTTC.

This chain joins TRBV7-6 and TRBJ1-6; D call uncertain. This CDR3 has 13 amino acids. V was clipped by 3 bases and J by 7 bases, with 7 bases between them. CDR1 and CDR2 from the germline V gene are SGHVS and FNYEAQ. This CDR3 reads CASSFHSNSPLHF. DNA of the CDR3: TGTGCCAGCAGCTTTCACAGCAATTCACCCCTCCACTTT.

Many counts were recorded for this clonotype. The V and J genes are TRBV7-8 and TRBJ2-1; D might be TRBD2 (5 bases). V dropped 2 bases and J dropped 2 bases, with 10 bases sitting between them. The CDR3 is 15 amino acids. Germline lookup yields CDR1 SGHVS and CDR2 FQNEAQ. In DNA, the CDR3 is TGTGCCAGCAGCTTAAGTCTCGGGGCCTACAATGAGCAGTTCTTC. It specifies CASSLSLGAYNEQFF.

This clonotype was counted ten times or more. V gene TRBV28 combines with J gene TRBJ2-2; no clear D. Germline loops: CDR1 MDHEN, CDR2 SYDVKM. This CDR3 spans 14 amino acids. Trimming left V 3 bases short and J 3 bases short, with 8 bases between. The CDR3 loop reads CASSFFRDTGELFF. CDR3 DNA sequence: TGTGCCAGCAGTTTTTTTAGAGACACCGGGGAGCTGTTTTTT.

This clonotype turned up a few times. The V gene is TRBV4-1, the J gene TRBJ2-5, with D maybe TRBD2 (5 bases). CDR3 size: 14 residues. Looked up from germline, CDR1 is MGHRA and CDR2 is YSYEKL. V shed 6 bases and J shed 4 bases, with 15 bases lying between them. The CDR3 DNA follows: TGCGCCAGCAGAGGGAGTCTTATTGGAGAGACCCAGTACTTC. Protein: CASRGSLIGETQYF.

The rearrangement links TRBV10-3 to TRBJ2-1; 13 positions match TRBD2. The CDR3 runs to 15 residues. CDR1 and CDR2 (germline): ENHRY, SYGVKD. V trimming: 4 bases; J trimming: 4 bases; junction bases outside the gene matches: 1. CDR3 nucleotide sequence: TGTGCCATCAGTGGGACTAGCGGGAGTTACAATGAGCAGTTCTTC. Translation gives CAISGTSGSYNEQFF.